This TCR beta chain was sequenced during a study of T cell changes during pregnancy in multiple sclerosis. Germline CDR1 is SGHRS and CDR2 is YFSETQ. The V and J ends lost 0 bases and 5 bases respectively, with 17 bases between them. CDR3 length equals 16 residues. Here immunoSEQ multiplex PCR was the method, and the copy in TCRdb shows in-frame clones only, minus some. The repertoire has 70,000 to 75,000 clones, 70% to 90% of them found once; the top ten carry 3% to 3.5%. This specimen was peripheral blood, taken before pregnancy. This TCR was recovered from a female donor with multiple sclerosis, enrolled in a pregnancy study. This sequence joins TRBV5-1 and TRBJ1-1, with a possible D match to TRBD1 (6 bases). CDR3 nucleotide sequence: TGCGCCAGCAGCTTGGCCTATCTGGGGGCTCGGACTGAAGCTTTCTTT. Encoded protein: CASSLAYLGARTEAFF.